This is a list of T cell receptor beta chains from one sample in a study of shared clonotypes between healthy human individuals. TCRdb keeps only in-frame clones here, not all; method: immunoSEQ multiplex PCR. The sample lists more than 2 million clones; about 95% were seen once. Sequencing used naive CD8+ T cells sorted from blood. The source of these receptors is a man younger than 30 in good health. CDR3s include the opening cysteine and the closing phenylalanine or tryptophan. A D gene is named only where the DNA matches it firmly. Clone size is not always given. Where it is, it says once, few, many or a class for expanded clones.

abundance,j_gene,v_gene,d_gene,CDR3nt,CDR3aa
once,TRBJ1-6,TRBV4-3,-,TGCGCCAGCAGCCAAGATACCAGCTCCTATAATTCACCCCTCCACTTT,CASSQDTSSYNSPLHF
-,TRBJ2-7,TRBV19,-,TGTGCCAGTAGTACCTTGGACCCTCTTAACTACGAGCAGTACTTC,CASSTLDPLNYEQYF
-,TRBJ2-3,TRBV4-1,TRBD2,TGCGCCAGCAGCCCCTCAAGCGGGGGCACAGATACGCAGTATTTT,CASSPSSGGTDTQYF
-,TRBJ2-7,TRBV28,TRBD2,TGTGCCAGCAGCCCCCTGCTAGCGGGGGGATTCCTCGAGCAGTACTTC,CASSPLLAGGFLEQYF
once,TRBJ2-2,TRBV4-1,-,TGCGCCAGCAGCCAAGTAGGGTCGGGAGCGAACACCGGGGAGCTGTTTTTT,CASSQVGSGANTGELFF
-,TRBJ2-7,TRBV28,TRBD1,TGTGCCAGCAGCTTCACAGGGGGCGAGCAGTACTTC,CASSFTGGEQYF
-,TRBJ2-1,TRBV10-1,-,TGCGCCAGCAGTGAGTCGATGGGCCCCGGGCAGTTCTTC,CASSESMGPGQFF
-,TRBJ2-1,TRBV11-2,TRBD2,TGTGCCAGCAGCCTAACGGCGGGGGGGGACAATGAGCAGTTCTTC,CASSLTAGGDNEQFF
-,TRBJ1-4,TRBV7-9,-,TGTGCCAGCAGCCAAAGAGGGGAGAAACTGTTTTTT,CASSQRGEKLFF
-,TRBJ2-5,TRBV6-4,TRBD2,TGTGCCAGCAGCAACCGGAGTAGCGGGAACAAAGAGACCCAGTACTTC,CASSNRSSGNKETQYF
-,TRBJ1-3,TRBV21-1,-,TGTGCCAGCAGCAAAAGGGGCACTGGAAACACCATATATTTT,CASSKRGTGNTIYF